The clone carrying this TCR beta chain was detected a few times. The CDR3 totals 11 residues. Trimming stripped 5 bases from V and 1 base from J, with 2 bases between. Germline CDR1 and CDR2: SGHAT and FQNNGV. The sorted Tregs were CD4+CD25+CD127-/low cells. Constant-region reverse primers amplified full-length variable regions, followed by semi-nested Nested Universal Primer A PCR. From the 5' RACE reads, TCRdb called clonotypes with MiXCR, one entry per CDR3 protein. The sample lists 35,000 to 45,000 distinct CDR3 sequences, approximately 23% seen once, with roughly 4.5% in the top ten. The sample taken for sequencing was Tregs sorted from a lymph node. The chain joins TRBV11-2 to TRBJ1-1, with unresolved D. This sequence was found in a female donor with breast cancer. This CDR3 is CASSGNTEAFF. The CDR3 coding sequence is TGTGCCAGCAGCGGGAACACTGAAGCTTTCTTT.